The 22 T cell receptor beta chains given below trace back to one sample, sequenced in a study of blood T cell repertoires in COVID-19. The protocol was immunoSEQ multiplex PCR, while the TCRdb copy is restricted to in-frame clones and leaves out a portion. The sample has fewer than 250,000 clones, approximately 84% seen once; the top ten hold roughly 3.2%. The sample was PBMCs or T cells enriched from blood (not recorded which). The receptors were sampled from a woman under 40 who had recovered from COVID-19.

The chain combines TRBV15 with TRBJ1-1; TRBD1 is a possible D gene (6 bases). Germline-derived CDR1 and CDR2 are LNHNV and YYDKDF (reference sequence). V dropped 8 bases and J dropped 0 bases, with 13 bases sitting between them. The CDR3 has 14 amino acids. Written as DNA, the CDR3 is TGTGCCACCTATCCCGACAGGTTGAACACTGAAGCTTTCTTT. Its translation is CATYPDRLNTEAFF.

The CDR3 sequence is CASSQNDRTNEKLFF. The CDR3 nucleotides read TGTGCCAGCAGCCAAAACGACAGGACTAATGAAAAACTGTTTTTT. This chain links TRBV3-1 (or the pseudogene TRBV3-2) with TRBJ1-4, with D perhaps matching TRBD1 (6 bases). Germline V gene data show CDR1 as LGHDT and CDR2 as YNNKEL (reference sequence). The CDR3 spans 15 residues. Trimming removed 2 bases from V and 2 bases from J, with 9 bases in between.

The chain recombines TRBV27 with TRBJ1-6; 7 nucleotides match TRBD1. The CDR3 covers 15 residues. Losses at the gene ends were 6 bases for V and 7 bases for J; bases not matched to a gene: 9. CDR1 is MNHEY, CDR2 SMNVEV, per germline (reference sequence). As DNA, the CDR3 is TGTGCCAGCAGCAGACAGGGTGGCGGGAATTCACCCCTCCACTTT. This gives the protein CASSRQGGGNSPLHF.

This chain links TRBV25-1 with TRBJ1-2; possible D gene TRBD1, 6 bases. The V end was cut by 5 bases, the J end by 6 bases, with 19 bases between. The germline V gene encodes CDR1 MGHDK and CDR2 SYGVNS. The CDR3 spans 15 residues. CDR3 loop: CASSTDRFRGDGYTF. The CDR3 region has the DNA TGTGCCAGCAGTACCGACAGGTTTAGGGGCGATGGCTACACCTTC.

The chain joins TRBV5-1 to TRBJ1-1; tentatively, D is TRBD1 (5 bases). Germline lookup yields CDR1 SGHRS and CDR2 YFSETQ. The CDR3 has 14 residues. V lost 3 bases and J 0 bases, leaving 9 bases between the germline ends. In nucleotides, the CDR3 is TGCGCCAGCAGCTCAGGGATCCTGAACACTGAAGCTTTCTTT. Protein sequence: CASSSGILNTEAFF.

The V gene is TRBV6-5, the J gene TRBJ2-2; no firm D call. The V end was cut by 0 bases, the J end by 6 bases, with 11 bases between. The CDR3 has 15 residues. Germline assignment: CDR1 MNHEY and CDR2 SVGAGI. The CDR3 loop reads CASSYSTATPGELFF. Written as DNA, the CDR3 is TGTGCCAGCAGTTACTCGACTGCCACTCCCGGGGAGCTGTTTTTT.

The chain recombines TRBV24-1 with TRBJ2-7; possible D gene TRBD1, 5 bases. Germline CDR1 KGHDR, CDR2 SFDVKD. V lost 4 bases and J 0 bases, leaving 12 bases between the germline ends. The CDR3 is 15 residues long. The CDR3 coding sequence is TGTGCCACCAGTGACTCACAGGCCTTCTCCTACGAGCAGTACTTC. Protein sequence: CATSDSQAFSYEQYF.

The rearrangement joins TRBV28 to TRBJ2-4; 7 bases are a match to TRBD1. Germline assignment: CDR1 MDHEN and CDR2 SYDVKM. The CDR3 has 15 amino acids. Trimming removed 4 bases from V and 2 bases from J; junction bases left unmatched: 5. The CDR3 here is CASSSWDSTKNIQYF. The CDR3 DNA reads TGTGCCAGCAGTTCCTGGGACAGTACCAAAAACATTCAGTACTTC.

This clone has a handful of counts. The CDR3 region has the DNA TGTGCCAGCAGCGTAGGAGGGTCCGGATTGATAGGCTACACCTTC. Residues: CASSVGGSGLIGYTF. V is TRBV9 and J is TRBJ1-2; D gene ambiguous. Germline values: CDR1 SGDLS, CDR2 YYNGEE. V gave up 0 bases and J gave up 8 bases, with 17 bases separating them. The CDR3 loop spans 15 amino acids.

In DNA form, the CDR3 reads TGTGCCAGCAGCCAAGATCTGACGACCGGAGCAGATACGCAGTATTTT. It is translated as CASSQDLTTGADTQYF. The chain joins TRBV4-2 to TRBJ2-3; D is uncertain. Trimming left V 0 bases short and J 4 bases short, with 14 bases between. The CDR3 covers 16 residues. Germline V CDR1 and CDR2: LGHNA, YNFKEQ.

Details on this clone: This sample also contains other DNA sequences that code for the same CDR3. V gene TRBV27 combines with J gene TRBJ2-3, with D unresolved. The CDR3 runs to 12 residues. V dropped 5 bases and J dropped 0 bases, with 3 bases sitting between them. CDR1 and CDR2 from the germline V gene are MNHEY and SMNVEV (reference sequence). CDR3 in amino acids: CASSPSTDTQYF. The CDR3 DNA is TGTGCCAGCAGTCCGAGCACAGATACGCAGTATTTT.

The chain employs TRBV7-9 and TRBJ1-1, with a weak D call TRBD1 (5 bases). With 5 bases removed from V and 1 base from J, the gap between germline ends came to 14 bases. The CDR3 contains 15 residues. Per the germline V gene, CDR1 is SEHNR and CDR2 is FQNEAQ (reference sequence). The CDR3 bases are TGTGCCAGCAGCCCAAATCCTCAGGGGAACACTGAAGCTTTCTTT. The encoded protein is CASSPNPQGNTEAFF.

The chain recombines TRBV27 with TRBJ2-3; D may be TRBD1 (6 bases). There are 16 residues in the CDR3. Germline V gene lookup returns CDR1 MNHEY and CDR2 SMNVEV (reference sequence). The ends were cut back, 7 bases at V and 5 bases at J, with 22 bases in the middle. The chain's CDR3 is CASIRKLGHFKDTQYF. The CDR3 region has the DNA TGTGCCAGCATCCGAAAACTGGGACATTTTAAAGATACGCAGTATTTT.

The chain carries TRBV4-2 and TRBJ2-1; TRBD2 matches 8 bases. Germline CDR1 and CDR2: LGHNA and YNFKEQ. This CDR3 has 17 amino acids. Unmatched junction bases numbered 8, after V lost 4 bases and J lost 0 bases. CDR3 DNA sequence: TGTGCCAGCAGCCTGAAGACTAGCGCGAGCTCCTACAATGAGCAGTTCTTC. It encodes CASSLKTSASSYNEQFF.

This clone was observed a handful of times. This chain connects TRBV2 to TRBJ2-7; D is possibly TRBD2 (7 bases). V was shortened by 7 bases and J by 2 bases, with 15 bases between the two germline ends. The CDR3 runs to 14 residues. Germline CDR1 SNHLY, CDR2 FYNNEI. Here the CDR3 DNA reads TGTGCCAGCACTTTAGGCGGGGGCACCTACGAGCAGTACTTC. Translated, it gives CASTLGGGTYEQYF.

The CDR3 nucleotides read TGTGCCAGCAGCCTGGGATCGGGGGGCAGATTGGACACTGAAGCTTTCTTT. Translated: CASSLGSGGRLDTEAFF. This chain connects TRBV5-8 to TRBJ1-1; D is possibly TRBD1 (6 bases). From germline, CDR1 is SGHTS and CDR2 YDEGEE. CDR3 length equals 17 residues. Trimming took 4 bases from V and 3 from J, leaving 22 bases between them.

This chain uses TRBV27 with TRBJ2-1; D may be TRBD2 (6 bases). This CDR3 has 15 amino acids. From germline, CDR1 is MNHEY and CDR2 SMNVEV (reference sequence). The V gene lost 3 bases and the J gene lost 6 bases, with 15 bases spanning the gap. The DNA of the CDR3 is TGTGCCAGCAGTTTGGTCGGAGGGCCTGGCAATGAGCAGTTCTTC. Protein sequence: CASSLVGGPGNEQFF.

This clone was seen many times. This chain connects TRBV5-8 to TRBJ2-3; 9 bases align to TRBD2. Per germline, CDR1 SGHTS and CDR2 YDEGEE. The V gene end was trimmed by 2 bases and the J gene end by 4 bases; junction bases not matched to a gene: 11. The CDR3 consists of 17 residues. As DNA, the CDR3 is TGTGCCAGCAGCTTCGTCTGGTTAGCGGGAGCAGCAGATACGCAGTATTTT. Amino acid sequence: CASSFVWLAGAADTQYF.

This clone was picked up a small number of times. The chain has TRBV3-1 (or the pseudogene TRBV3-2) and TRBJ1-2; 8 nucleotides agree with TRBD1. Looked up from germline, CDR1 is LGHDT and CDR2 is YNNKEL (reference sequence). The CDR3 is 16 residues long. Unmatched junction bases numbered 16, after V lost 3 bases and J lost 10 bases. CDR3 residues: CASSHLNPGQVTLYTF. In DNA form, the CDR3 reads TGTGCCAGCAGCCACCTCAATCCGGGACAGGTTACACTCTACACCTTC.

V and J are TRBV7-9 and TRBJ1-6; 7 bases fit TRBD1. This CDR3 has 17 amino acids. With V trimmed by 5 bases and J by 0 bases, 7 bases remained unmatched. Germline V gene data show CDR1 as SEHNR and CDR2 as FQNEAQ (reference sequence). CDR3 DNA: TGTGCCAGCAGCCACCCCCGGGACAGCTCCTATAATTCACCCCTCCACTTT. It encodes CASSHPRDSSYNSPLHF.

The V gene is TRBV12-3 or TRBV12-4, the J gene TRBJ2-7; D gene uncertain. Trimming took off 6 bases at V and 4 bases at J, with 7 bases between the two ends. This CDR3 is 11 amino acids long. CDR3 coding DNA: TGTGCCAGCAGACGAGATTACGAGCAGTACTTC. Translated: CASRRDYEQYF.

The rearrangement uses TRBV7-9 and TRBJ2-5; 7 bases fit TRBD2. V shed 5 bases and J 4 bases; nucleotides not matched to a gene: 13. This CDR3 has 16 amino acids. Per the germline V gene, CDR1 is SEHNR and CDR2 is FQNEAQ (reference sequence). CDR3 region: CASSPHGGGPPETQYF. CDR3 nucleotides: TGTGCCAGCAGCCCCCATGGGGGGGGACCTCCAGAGACCCAGTACTTC.